This TCR beta chain was identified during a study of T cells in Graves' hyperthyroidism and ophthalmopathy. There are many counts of this clonotype. TCR beta CDR3 region amplification was performed from RNA transcripts. During a first-round RT-PCR of the TCR CDR3, the HTBI primer set was used. Each CDR3 protein is one row after TCRdb ran MiXCR on the multiplex PCR reads. Seen here are about 640,000 distinct CDR3 sequences, more than 12% observed once, and the top ten hold approximately 12%. For ophthalmopathy patients, the Clinical Activity Score was at least 3 and the NOSPECS grade at least 4; duration was under 3 months. The CDR3 extends over 14 amino acids. J was trimmed by 3 bases and V by 3 bases; bases with no gene match: 1. CDR1 is DFQATT and CDR2 is SNEGSKA in the germline V gene (reference sequence).

The rearrangement joins TRBV20-1 to TRBJ2-1, with 11 bases aligning to TRBD1. Input material: blood. The sequence was obtained from a woman in her forties or fifties with Graves' ophthalmopathy. The CDR3 DNA follows: TGCAGTGCTAGTGGGACAGGGGGCTACAATGAGCAGTTCTTC. It specifies CSASGTGGYNEQFF.